The sequence of this T cell receptor (beta chain) was determined in a study of cytotoxic CD8 clonotypes in ibrutinib-treated CLL (dated by TCRdb to 2020 to 2023). With regard to the full study: The cohort had about a dozen relapsed/refractory and around 15 treatment-naive patients; 17 to 18 were IGHV unmutated. Responses were partial in 25 or so patients and complete in 2; after median about 68 months follow-up, roughly 15 stayed in remission and approximately twelve progressed. The response samples were drawn at a median of 12 months into treatment, with a range of roughly 6 to 36 months. Samples averaged about 260,000 productive templates and tens of thousands of productive rearrangements. Of the 90 or so participants in the trial, about 26 had longitudinal samples available. Cryopreserved peripheral blood mononuclear cells were collected at three points: before therapy, at response, and at either sustained remission or disease progression. Every remission and progressive disease sample was obtained while ibrutinib was still being received by the patients.

A MiSeq instrument was used for deep resolution sequencing, which targeted depths ranging from 1 in 1 million up to 1 in 200,000 T cells, with coverage averaging 10x for each clonotype. The immunoSEQ hsTCRB Kit was used to generate TCR beta libraries. Per the source publication's procedure: The data were analyzed with ImmunoSEQ Analyzer and ImmunoSEQ Data Assistant, and V, D and J gene assignments followed IMGT definitions. Clonality, which ranges from 0 to 1, was calculated as one minus the normalized Shannon entropy of productive rearrangement frequencies. Only overrepresented clonotypes making up at least 0.05% of each patient's repertoire were included in the public clonotype analysis. About twelve age-matched healthy donor repertoires from immuneACCESS were used as controls for clonality. This immuneACCESS table, as held by TCRdb, lists in-frame sequences with V and J called but not all clones. Of the missing ones, under half trace to an unresolved V gene in checked studies; the others have no known cause. V, J and clone size derive from that table, while D and trimming were established from the DNA sequence. This sample has around 60,000 clones in its table, and about three quarters of those were observed once. The biggest ten clones account for about 40% of the sample.

Via the germline V gene, CDR1 is SGHRS and CDR2 YFSETQ. After removal of 3 bases from V and 2 bases from J, the junction retains 12 bases not matched to a gene. Counted from cysteine to phenylalanine, this CDR3 has 18 amino acids. Here the CDR3 DNA is all that survives: 54 bases in frame from base 1. This specimen's time point label, per the study, means: roughly 12 months on ibrutinib. For TCR beta library preparation, 1.5 to 2.5 micrograms of genomic DNA was extracted from cryopreserved PBMCs. Longitudinal blood samples from CLL patients on ibrutinib monotherapy underwent high-throughput TCR beta sequencing. The patients took part in an open-label, single-center phase 2 trial of ibrutinib monotherapy. The full study reports these points: At baseline, clonality was higher than in age-matched healthy donors and showed a strong correlation with circulating CD8+ T-cell counts. Sustained-remission and progressing patients did not have matched sampling times, and lymph node repertoires were not examined. At ibrutinib response clonality went up, during sustained remission it held steady, and at progression it dropped back toward baseline. Public clonotypes were rare and either contracted or stayed stable during treatment, and the rise in clonality at ibrutinib response reflected the expansion of private clonotypes.

This clone was observed a few times. Its antigen has not been determined. No base quality values were provided; no much bigger clone lies one nucleotide off. This sequence was found in a human donor with chronic lymphocytic leukemia. Recombination linked TRBV5-1 to TRBJ2-1; TRBD2 matches 9 bases in the middle. The sample was PBMCs, taken after 12 months of ibrutinib treatment. CDR3 reads: CASSSPGLAGRAYNEQFF. The DNA reads as follows: TGCGCCAGCAGCTCCCCGGGGCTAGCGGGAAGGGCCTACAATGAGCAGTTCTTC.